This record concerns one TCR beta chain sequence. In its sample, this clonotype was seen a few times. No antigen is known for it. No much larger clone is present one base from it, and per-base qualities are unavailable. These data originate in a study of response to subunit inactivated influenza vaccine (dated 2018 in TCRdb). Background for the entire study: The study used deep quantitative T cell receptor repertoire profiling to track responses to a trivalent subunit inactivated influenza vaccine. Here is what the overall study found, with its caveats: The authors suggested that each seasonal influenza vaccination may recruit only a limited number of new T cells.

Library creation used RT-PCR. These reads were obtained on an Illumina HiSeq 2500. TCRdb reanalyzed the raw reads on its own, using fastp at Q25 for trimming and MiXCR for clone calling, and kept in-frame beta chains. Duplicate CDR3 protein sequences are folded into a single record with the most common DNA and genes. The sample records roughly 780,000 distinct CDR3 sequences, approximately 17% of which are singletons. The top ten clonotypes cover approximately 11% of the sample. The sample consisted of PBMCs from blood, taken roughly 5 days after vaccination. The sequence came from a man aged 50 or older who received an inactivated influenza vaccine. Donor details come from another sample of the same person, matched by shared clones.

Here the CDR3 is given as CASSVPGNQPQHF. The sequenced DNA is TGTGCCAGCAGTGTACCCGGCAATCAGCCCCAGCATTTT. Recombination connected TRBV6-2 or TRBV6-3 to TRBJ1-5; the D gene assignment is ambiguous. V is cut by 5 bases and J by 2 bases, and the space between the germline ends is 7 bases. For CDR1 and CDR2, the germline V gene lists MNHEY and SVGEGT. From the cysteine up to the phenylalanine, the CDR3 has a length of 13 residues. Kept here is only the CDR3 DNA, which spans 39 bases and is read in frame from base 1.